This is a list of T cell receptor beta chains from one sample in a study of cytomegalovirus exposure and HLA in healthy donors. The data were produced by immunoSEQ multiplex PCR, yet TCRdb's version contains in-frame clones alone and is incomplete. The profile shows 110,000 to 150,000 clones, roughly 82% of them singletons. Material for sequencing was PBMCs. All receptors derive from a male donor in good health and CMV-seronegative. Both conserved end residues are part of each CDR3. Fields, in order: V gene, D gene, clone size, J gene, CDR3 DNA, CDR3 protein. A D gene is named only where the DNA matches it firmly. Size values are once, few and many counts, or a class for expanded clones, and some rows have none.

TRBV25-1	.	.	TRBJ1-1	TGTGCCAGCACCCGGCGAGGGGGGGACACTGAAGCTTTCTTT	CASTRRGGDTEAFF
TRBV7-6	TRBD1	.	TRBJ1-1	TGTGCCAGCAGCTCCCCAATGACAGGGCTCGGCGTAGGTTTCTTT	CASSSPMTGLGVGFF
TRBV6-1	.	once	TRBJ1-1	TGTGCCAGCAGTGAATGGGGGGGGAACACTGAAGCTTTCTTT	CASSEWGGNTEAFF
TRBV5-1	.	few	TRBJ1-2	TGCGCCAGCAGCTTGTACGTAGGGGGAGACTATGGCTACACCTTC	CASSLYVGGDYGYTF
TRBV19	.	.	TRBJ1-3	TGTGCCAGTAGTACTTATGGGGCGATTCATGGAAACACCATATATTTT	CASSTYGAIHGNTIYF
TRBV7-9	.	.	TRBJ1-2	TGTGCCAGCAGCTTAGTTGGATCGGGGTTTCACGGCTACACCTTC	CASSLVGSGFHGYTF
TRBV15	TRBD2	.	TRBJ2-1	TGTGCCACCAGCAGTGGGATAGCGGGAGGGAACTACAATGAGCAGTTCTTC	CATSSGIAGGNYNEQFF
TRBV4-1	.	.	TRBJ1-2	TGCGCCAGCAGCCAAGTCGCGGCCTATGGCTACACCTTC	CASSQVAAYGYTF
TRBV27	TRBD2	.	TRBJ2-1	TGTGCCAGCAGTTTAACTTTTGGGACTAGCGGGAGGGTTTCGGGTAATGAGCAGTTCTTC	CASSLTFGTSGRVSGNEQFF
TRBV9	TRBD1	.	TRBJ2-4	TGTGCCAGCGGGGGACAGGGGAAAAACATTCAGTACTTC	CASGGQGKNIQYF
TRBV2	.	.	TRBJ2-3	TGTGCCAGCAGTGAAATAGCGGACTCCACAGATACGCAGTATTTT	CASSEIADSTDTQYF
TRBV5-1	.	.	TRBJ1-1	TGCGCCAGCAGGTCTGGGGGCGTCACTGAAGCTTTCTTT	CASRSGGVTEAFF
TRBV21-1	.	.	TRBJ2-7	TGTGCCAGCAGCAAAGATTATGTCCACCCGGGGGAGCAGTACTTC	CASSKDYVHPGEQYF
TRBV6-1	TRBD2	.	TRBJ2-3	TGTGCCAGCAGTGAATTTGGGACTAGCGGGAGTTACGCAGATACGCAGTATTTT	CASSEFGTSGSYADTQYF
TRBV28	.	.	TRBJ1-5	TGTGCCAGCCCGCCTGGCGGGACGGCCAATCAGCCCCAGCATTTT	CASPPGGTANQPQHF
TRBV6-4	TRBD2	.	TRBJ2-3	TGTGCCAGCAGTGACGGGGGACTAAACACAGATACGCAGTATTTT	CASSDGGLNTDTQYF
TRBV4-2	TRBD2	.	TRBJ2-7	TGTGCCAGCAGCCAGGAGCGGGAGGCGTCCTACGAGCAGTACTTC	CASSQEREASYEQYF
TRBV5-5	.	few	TRBJ2-2	TGTGCCAGCAGCTCCTTATACGGGGAGCTGTTTTTT	CASSSLYGELFF
TRBV2	.	.	TRBJ2-7	TGTGCCAGCATGGCGGGGCCCTACGAGCAGTACTTC	CASMAGPYEQYF
TRBV19	.	.	TRBJ1-6	TGTGCCAGCGGCCGGGGGACGCAAAATTCACCCCTCCACTTT	CASGRGTQNSPLHF
TRBV19	TRBD1	few	TRBJ1-5	TGTGCCAGTAGTAGAGGGGACAGGGATCAGCCCCAGCATTTT	CASSRGDRDQPQHF
TRBV5-4	.	.	TRBJ1-2	TGTGCCAGCAGCTTGGACAGCATCTATGGCTACACCTTC	CASSLDSIYGYTF
TRBV2	.	few	TRBJ2-1	TGTGCCAGCAGTGCTGACGGGACTTACAATGAGCAGTTCTTC	CASSADGTYNEQFF
TRBV19	.	.	TRBJ1-5	TGTGCCAGTAGTACCAGACCGATCACGATTATAGCGGATCAGCCCCAGCATTTT	CASSTRPITIIADQPQHF
TRBV6-1	.	.	TRBJ1-2	TGTGCCAGCAGTGAAGGCAGGGTCTCCTATGGCTACACCTTC	CASSEGRVSYGYTF
TRBV30	.	.	TRBJ1-4	TGTGCCTGGAGTGGCCCGCCCAGGGTGACTCTCTCAACTAATGAAAAACTGTTTTTT	CAWSGPPRVTLSTNEKLFF
TRBV2	.	.	TRBJ1-5	TGTGCCAGCAGTGGTGGGGGGGGCAATCAGCCCCAGCATTTT	CASSGGGGNQPQHF
TRBV19	TRBD1	.	TRBJ1-1	TGTGCCAGTAACCCCGGGACAGTGAACACTGAAGCTTTCTTT	CASNPGTVNTEAFF
TRBV2	.	.	TRBJ1-3	TGTGCCAGCAGAGTCACTAGTGGAAACACCATATATTTT	CASRVTSGNTIYF
TRBV6-5	TRBD1	.	TRBJ1-2	TGTGCCAGCAGTTACTCGAGTCTGCAGGGGGCAAATGGCTACACCTTC	CASSYSSLQGANGYTF
TRBV6-6	TRBD1	.	TRBJ2-7	TGTGCCAGCTCACAGGGGGACTCCTACGAGCAGTACTTC	CASSQGDSYEQYF
TRBV7-2	.	.	TRBJ1-2	TGTGCCAGCAGCTTAGGCAGGAACTATGGCTACACCTTC	CASSLGRNYGYTF
TRBV10-3	.	.	TRBJ1-5	TGTGCCATCAGTGAGTCGGGAGGGACTAGCAATCAGCCCCAGCATTTT	CAISESGGTSNQPQHF
TRBV7-2	.	.	TRBJ2-3	TGTGCCAGCAGCTTAGCGGGGACTGGAGATACGCAGTATTTT	CASSLAGTGDTQYF
TRBV4-1	TRBD2	.	TRBJ2-5	TGCGCCAGCAGCCAAGGGACTAGCGGGAAGGAGACCCAGTACTTC	CASSQGTSGKETQYF
TRBV27	TRBD1	.	TRBJ1-1	TGTGCCAGCAGTTTATTTGGGACAGGGATTACTGAAGCTTTCTTT	CASSLFGTGITEAFF
TRBV11-1	TRBD1	.	TRBJ2-5	TGTGCCAGCAGCTTGAGAGGGACAGGAGGGGGGTACCAAGAGACCCAGTACTTC	CASSLRGTGGGYQETQYF
TRBV9	.	.	TRBJ2-3	TGTGCCAGCAGCGAGGGGGGGGTCGGGGGCACAGATACGCAGTATTTT	CASSEGGVGGTDTQYF
TRBV11-2	TRBD1	.	TRBJ2-5	TGTGCCAGCAGCTCGGGACAGAAACGGTACCAAGAGACCCAGTACTTC	CASSSGQKRYQETQYF
TRBV7-9	TRBD1	once	TRBJ1-2	TGTGCCAGCAGCTCCCGACAGGGGGAATTCTATGGCTACACCTTC	CASSSRQGEFYGYTF
TRBV11-1	.	once	TRBJ2-2	TGTGCCAGCAGCTTCAGGGCCGGGGAGCTGTTTTTT	CASSFRAGELFF
TRBV2	TRBD2	.	TRBJ2-1	TGTGCCAGCGGGGGGATGACTAGCGGGAATCTTGAGCAGTTCTTC	CASGGMTSGNLEQFF
TRBV12-5	TRBD1	.	TRBJ2-5	TGTGCTAGTGGTTTGACCCTGACAGGGGGAAGAGAGACCCAGTACTTC	CASGLTLTGGRETQYF
TRBV19	TRBD1	.	TRBJ1-1	TGTGCCAGTAGTTTCACAGGGGTGGTCACTGAAGCTTTCTTT	CASSFTGVVTEAFF